This TCR beta chain was captured in a study of shared clonotypes between healthy human individuals. The method was immunoSEQ multiplex PCR; TCRdb's version includes in-frame clones alone and lacks a portion of them. This table has about 2.3 million clones, around 92% appearing once. This CDR3 contains 14 residues. The V segment lost 7 bases and the J segment 2 bases; nucleotides outside the gene matches: 8. Germline V gene sequence: CDR1 LNHDA, CDR2 SQIVND (reference sequence). Concerning this clone itself: The antigen remains undetermined.

Whole-study findings and limits: Generation of non-shared clonotypes was less probable than generation of clonotypes shared by all four donors. An expected dependence of interdonor clonotype sharing on sequencing depth was noted.

This chain joins TRBV19 and TRBJ2-7; 7 bases align to TRBD2. This receptor was identified in a man younger than 30 in good health. Some clones in this sample may be carry-over from other donors' samples. Sequencing was done on a sample of naive CD4+ T cells from PBMCs. Described subset: CD45RA+ positively selected. CDR3 DNA: TGTGCCAGTACGGGGCGGGAGACCCCCTACGAGCAGTACTTC. This gives the protein CASTGRETPYEQYF.